Following are 27 T cell receptor beta chains from one sample sequenced in a study of regulatory T cells in long-lasting Graves disease. Arm-PCR of CDR3 regions with iRepertoire HTBI primers generated TCR beta libraries. TCRdb re-analysed the multiplex PCR reads in MiXCR, keeping a single row per CDR3 protein. Here the sample spans around 450,000 distinct CDR3 sequences, about 16% being singletons. Described time point: newly diagnosed GD, antithyroid drugs for less than 3 months. PBMC-extracted RNA yielded the TCR library. A further study also used this sample, focusing on T cells in Graves' hyperthyroidism and ophthalmopathy.

Sequencing used peripheral blood mononuclear cells (PBMCs), obtained at new diagnosis, from a patient treated with antithyroid drugs. These receptor sequences come from a woman aged 25 to 39 with Graves disease.

In this sample, this clonotype turned up many times. The chain is built from TRBV5-6 and TRBJ1-4; D uncertain. The germline V gene encodes CDR1 SGHDT and CDR2 YYEEEE. This CDR3 has 12 residues. The V and J ends lost 4 bases and 8 bases respectively, with 9 bases between them. The CDR3 DNA follows: TGTGCCAGCAGCGCAGAACAGGAAAAACTGTTTTTT. Residues: CASSAEQEKLFF.

This clonotype was counted only a few times. This rearrangement joins TRBV18 to TRBJ2-5, with D hard to call. Germline CDR1 is KGHSH and CDR2 is LQKENI. CDR3 size: 13 residues. The V end was cut by 0 bases, the J end by 3 bases, with 5 bases between. DNA for the CDR3: TGTGCCAGCTCACCACCGCCGGAAGAGACCCAGTACTTC. This encodes CASSPPPEETQYF.

This chain's CDR3 is CASSDTGRDSSYNEQFF. CDR3 in DNA: TGTGCCAGCAGTGACACGGGGCGGGACAGCTCCTACAATGAGCAGTTCTTC. This chain uses TRBV2 with TRBJ2-1, with a weak D call TRBD1 (7 bases). V lost 3 bases, J lost 0 bases, and 15 bases lay in between. Germline lookup yields CDR1 SNHLY and CDR2 FYNNEI. This CDR3 spans 17 amino acids.

CDR3 sequence: CASSRGLAGRSYNEQFF. CDR3 coding DNA: TGCGCCAGCAGCCGGGGACTAGCGGGACGCTCCTACAATGAGCAGTTCTTC. The V gene is TRBV5-1, the J gene TRBJ2-1; 13 bases agree with TRBD2. This CDR3 is 17 amino acids long. V trimming: 4 bases; J trimming: 0 bases; junction bases outside the gene matches: 4. CDR1 is SGHRS, CDR2 YFSETQ, per germline.

The V gene is TRBV20-1, the J gene TRBJ2-7; 7 positions agree with TRBD2. The CDR3 totals 13 residues. With V trimmed by 6 bases and J by 0 bases, 5 bases remained unmatched. The germline V gene has CDR1 DFQATT and CDR2 SNEGSKA (reference sequence). CDR3 nucleotide sequence: TGCAGTGCGTGGGACTACCTCTCCTACGAGCAGTACTTC. The encoded protein is CSAWDYLSYEQYF.

This clonotype appeared many times. The CDR3 coding sequence is TGTGCCAGCAGCCAGGGACTGGTCGACGAGCAGTACTTC. Protein product: CASSQGLVDEQYF. J is TRBJ2-7 and V is TRBV6-1; D is possibly TRBD2 (6 bases). The CDR3 is 13 amino acids. Germline V gene sequence: CDR1 MNHNS, CDR2 SASEGT. V lost 6 bases and J lost 5, with 14 bases in between.

The chain couples TRBV7-9 to TRBJ2-1; perhaps TRBD2 as D (7 bases). The CDR3 sequence is 15 residues long. CDR1 is SEHNR and CDR2 is FQNEAQ in the germline V gene (reference sequence). V lost 1 base, J lost 10 bases, and 17 bases lay in between. CDR3 loop: CASSLDGGGGGEQFF. CDR3 bases: TGTGCCAGCAGCTTAGATGGCGGAGGGGGGGGAGAGCAGTTCTTC. The full variable domain, its missing parts supplied by reference TRBV7-9 and TRBJ2-1, is DTGVSQNPRHKITKRGQNVTFRCDPISEHNRLYWYRQTLGQGPEFLTYFQNEAQLEKSRLLSDRFSAERPKGSFSTLEIQRTEQGDSAMYLCASSLDGGGGGEQFFGPGTRLTVL.

In its sample, this clonotype was seen many times. The J gene is TRBJ2-3, the V gene TRBV7-3; D may be TRBD2 (7 bases). Germline loops: CDR1 SGHTA, CDR2 FQGTGA. The CDR3 consists of 15 residues. V was clipped by 3 bases and J by 5 bases, with 15 bases between them. The CDR3 bases are TGTGCCAGCAGCTTGATGGGGGGGCAGGTAGATACGCAGTATTTT. Protein product: CASSLMGGQVDTQYF. Supplemented by reference TRBV7-3 and TRBJ2-3, the full variable domain reads GAGVSQTPSNKVTEKGKYVELRCDPISGHTALYWYRQSLGQGPEFLIYFQGTGAADDSGLPNDRFFAVRPEGSVSTLKIQRTERGDSAVYLCASSLMGGQVDTQYFGPGTRLTVL.

For this clonotype: A much more abundant neighbour one base away suggests this may be a read error. V usage is TRBV18 and J usage is TRBJ2-5; D remains ambiguous. Germline values: CDR1 KGHSH, CDR2 LQKENI. The CDR3 loop spans 14 amino acids. Trimming took off 3 bases at V and 11 bases at J, with 19 bases between the two ends. Written as DNA, the CDR3 is TGTGCCAGCTCACCGGAAGATTTTGACAATGAGCAGTACTTC. Translating gives CASSPEDFDNEQYF.

This clonotype was seen many times. The chain has TRBV24-1 and TRBJ2-7, with TRBD2 identical over 8 bases. The CDR3 extends over 14 amino acids. Germline V CDR1 and CDR2: KGHDR, SFDVKD. V lost 6 bases to trimming and J lost 6 bases; unmatched junction nucleotides: 9. The CDR3 region has the DNA TGTGCCACCAGTTCCGGGAGGGCTTCGGGCGAGCAGTACTTC. Protein sequence: CATSSGRASGEQYF.

Ten or more counts support this clonotype. The chain combines TRBV6-1 with TRBJ1-2, with D tentatively TRBD1 (5 bases). This CDR3 has 14 amino acids. Germline V gives CDR1 MNHNS, CDR2 SASEGT. The ends were cut back, 6 bases at V and 2 bases at J, with 13 bases in the middle. CDR3 in DNA: TGTGCCAGCAGAACGACAGTGGGGAACTATGGCTACACCTTC. Translated: CASRTTVGNYGYTF.

The V and J genes are TRBV4-1 and TRBJ2-1; D is uncertain. The CDR3 extends over 14 amino acids. Trimming took 4 bases from V and 2 from J, leaving 9 bases between them. Germline CDR1 is MGHRA and CDR2 is YSYEKL. CDR3 in amino acids: CASSRVATYNEQFF. CDR3 in DNA: TGCGCCAGCAGCCGGGTGGCTACCTACAATGAGCAGTTCTTC.

This clonotype has ten or more counts. The CDR3 loop is CSASDRVGSPLHF. The CDR3 nucleotides are TGCAGTGCTTCGGACAGGGTGGGTTCACCCCTCCACTTT. The chain joins TRBV20-1 to TRBJ1-6, with 8 positions matching TRBD1. CDR1 and CDR2 from the germline V gene are DFQATT and SNEGSKA (reference sequence). There are 13 residues in the CDR3. Trimming took 5 bases from V and 9 from J; bases not matched to a gene: 6.

In this sample, this clonotype turned up many times. This rearrangement joins TRBV7-6 to TRBJ1-2, with D perhaps matching TRBD1 (5 bases). This CDR3 region has 14 residues. Germline values: CDR1 SGHVS, CDR2 FNYEAQ. The V gene lost 0 bases and the J gene lost 3 bases, with 8 bases spanning the gap. CDR3 DNA: TGTGCCAGCAGCTTAGCGGGGGGGGACTATGGCTACACCTTC. Translating it yields CASSLAGGDYGYTF. The whole variable domain, remainder taken from reference TRBV7-6 and TRBJ1-2, is GAGVSQSPRYKVTKRGQDVALRCDPISGHVSLYWYRQALGQGPEFLTYFNYEAQQDKSGLPNDRFSAERPEGSISTLTIQRTEQRDSAMYRCASSLAGGDYGYTFGSGTRLTVV.

J is TRBJ1-3 and V is TRBV29-1, with D possibly matching TRBD1 (5 bases). CDR1 and CDR2 (germline): SQVTM, ANQGSEA. The CDR3 totals 14 residues. Trimming took off 4 bases at V and 2 bases at J, with 12 bases between the two ends. The CDR3 bases are TGCAGCGTTGTCGGGGGGGAAGCTGGAAACACCATATATTTT. It yields the protein CSVVGGEAGNTIYF.

This clonotype was recorded many times. J is TRBJ2-7 and V is TRBV10-3; a possible D gene is TRBD1 (5 bases). This CDR3 comprises 14 residues. Trimming removed 6 bases from V and 2 bases from J, with 14 bases in between. CDR1 and CDR2 (germline): ENHRY, SYGVKD. The CDR3, as DNA: TGTGCCATCAGAGTAGGGGCCGGCGCCTACGAGCAGTACTTC. It codes for CAIRVGAGAYEQYF.

The table lists this clonotype with many counts. This chain joins TRBV11-1 and TRBJ1-1; a weak D match, TRBD1 (5 bases). The V end was cut by 1 base, the J end by 3 bases, with 9 bases between. The CDR3 loop spans 14 amino acids. The germline V gene has CDR1 SGHAT and CDR2 FQDESV (reference sequence). Written as DNA, the CDR3 is TGTGCCAGCAGCTTAGACCCGACAGACACTGAAGCTTTCTTT. Protein: CASSLDPTDTEAFF. Together with reference TRBV11-1 and TRBJ1-1, the CDR3 gives the full variable domain: EAEVAQSPRYKITEKSQAVAFWCDPISGHATLYWYRQILGQGPELLVQFQDESVVDDSQLPKDRFSAERLKGVDSTLKIQPAELGDSAMYLCASSLDPTDTEAFFGQGTRLTVV.

On this clonotype: A far larger clone is just one base off, so this is likely a read error. This chain connects TRBV6-5 to TRBJ2-1, with 9 positions matching TRBD1. Germline CDR1 MNHEY, CDR2 SVGAGI. The J segment lost 10 bases and the V segment lost 2 bases, leaving 6 bases of the junction unmatched. There are 14 residues in the CDR3. CDR3 DNA: TGTGCCAGCAGTTACGGGACAGGGAGCTACGAGCAGTTCTTC. Its protein product is CASSYGTGSYEQFF.

J is TRBJ2-7 and V is TRBV4-1, with 9 bases that match TRBD2. CDR3 length: 16 residues. J lost 3 bases, V lost 3 bases, and 9 bases had no gene match. Germline CDR1 and CDR2: MGHRA and YSYEKL. CDR3 nucleotides: TGCGCCAGCAGCCATTCTCGCGGGAGGGCCTTCTACGAGCAGTACTTC. Translation: CASSHSRGRAFYEQYF.

This clonotype was observed at least ten times. This chain joins TRBV5-1 and TRBJ1-4; 7 bases align to TRBD1. This CDR3 is 14 amino acids long. Germline CDR1 and CDR2: SGHRS and YFSETQ. V gave up 4 bases and J gave up 5 bases; unmatched junction bases: 5. The CDR3: CASSEGQLNEKLFF. In DNA, the CDR3 is TGCGCCAGCAGCGAGGGACAGCTGAATGAAAAACTGTTTTTT.

CDR3 loop: CATDKPKETQYF. The CDR3 coding sequence is TGTGCCACCGACAAGCCTAAAGAGACCCAGTACTTC. V gene TRBV2 combines with J gene TRBJ2-5; unclear D gene. The ends were cut back, 10 bases at V and 3 bases at J, with 12 bases in the middle. CDR1 SNHLY and CDR2 FYNNEI come from the germline V gene. The CDR3 covers 12 residues.

The chain has TRBV25-1 and TRBJ2-5; D may correspond to TRBD1 or TRBD2 (5 bases each). The length of the CDR3 is 16 residues. CDR1 is MGHDK, CDR2 SYGVNS, per germline. The germline V and J ends were trimmed by 5 bases and 0 bases, with 16 bases remaining between them. This chain's CDR3 is CASSYGGAVHQETQYF. For the CDR3, the DNA is TGTGCCAGCAGTTATGGGGGAGCCGTGCACCAAGAGACCCAGTACTTC.

The V and J genes are TRBV28 and TRBJ2-4, with D unresolved. The germline V gene has CDR1 MDHEN and CDR2 SYDVKM. V was pared by 3 bases and J by 1 base, with 10 bases between. The CDR3 contains 15 residues. The CDR3 nucleotides are TGTGCCAGCAGTTTCGAGGTGGGGGCCAAAAACATTCAGTACTTC. As protein: CASSFEVGAKNIQYF.

The chain recombines TRBV15 with TRBJ2-1; D is ambiguous. CDR3 length equals 15 residues. V lost 1 base to trimming and J lost 1 base, with 8 bases between them. Germline loops: CDR1 LNHNV, CDR2 YYDKDF (reference sequence). The CDR3 protein is CATSRGVQSYNEQFF. The CDR3 bases are TGTGCCACCAGCAGAGGGGTTCAATCCTACAATGAGCAGTTCTTC. Full variable domain (remainder filled in from reference TRBV15 and TRBJ2-1): DAMVIQNPRYQVTQFGKPVTLSCSQTLNHNVMYWYQQKSSQAPKLLFHYYDKDFNNEADTPDNFQSRRPNTSFCFLDIRSPGLGDTAMYLCATSRGVQSYNEQFFGPGTRLTVL.

This clonotype occurred many times. This chain uses TRBV7-2 with TRBJ2-5; no firm D call. The CDR3 sequence is 15 residues long. With 5 bases removed from V and 2 bases from J, the gap between germline ends came to 15 bases. The germline V gene encodes CDR1 SGHTA and CDR2 FQGNSA. The CDR3 sequence is CASSLNSMRQETQYF. The CDR3 coding sequence is TGTGCCAGCAGCCTAAACAGTATGAGACAAGAGACCCAGTACTTC.

In this sample, this clonotype turned up many times. This chain links TRBV28 with TRBJ2-3; tentative D call: TRBD1 (5 bases). The ends were cut back, 7 bases at V and 0 bases at J, with 14 bases in the middle. Per germline, CDR1 MDHEN and CDR2 SYDVKM. This CDR3 has 15 residues. In DNA form, the CDR3 reads TGTGCCAGCAACAACAGGAATCCTAGCACAGATACGCAGTATTTT. Its protein is CASNNRNPSTDTQYF.

A few counts support this clonotype. The conserved phenylalanine or tryptophan normally closing the CDR3 is absent here, so this likely arose from a read error. The V and J genes are TRBV5-1 and TRBJ2-3; D remains unclear. The CDR3 runs 15 residues. The germline V and J ends were trimmed by 0 bases and 0 bases, with 8 bases remaining between them. CDR1 SGHRS and CDR2 YFSETQ come from the germline V gene. CDR3 sequence: CASSLGHASTDTQYV. CDR3 nucleotides: TGCGCCAGCAGCTTGGGACACGCTAGCACAGATACGCAGTATGTT.